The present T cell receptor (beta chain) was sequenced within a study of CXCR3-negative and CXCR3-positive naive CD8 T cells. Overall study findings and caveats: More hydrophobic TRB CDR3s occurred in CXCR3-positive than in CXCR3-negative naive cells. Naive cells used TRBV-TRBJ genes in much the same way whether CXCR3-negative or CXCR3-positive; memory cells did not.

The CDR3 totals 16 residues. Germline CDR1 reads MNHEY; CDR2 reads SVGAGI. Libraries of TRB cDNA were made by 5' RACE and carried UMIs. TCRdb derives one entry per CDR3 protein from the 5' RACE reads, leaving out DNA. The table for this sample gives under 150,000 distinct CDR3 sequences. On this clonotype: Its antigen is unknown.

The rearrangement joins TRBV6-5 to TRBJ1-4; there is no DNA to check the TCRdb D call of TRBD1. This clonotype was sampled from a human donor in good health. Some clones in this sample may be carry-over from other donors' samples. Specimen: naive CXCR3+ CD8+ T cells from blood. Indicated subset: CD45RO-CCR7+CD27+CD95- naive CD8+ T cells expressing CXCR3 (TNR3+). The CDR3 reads CASSYLTGATNEKLFF.